This T cell receptor beta chain was retrieved from a study of cytomegalovirus exposure and HLA in healthy donors. A multiplex PCR was run with 60 Vbeta primers and 13 Jbeta primers. Clones were sequenced by immunoSEQ multiplex PCR, and TCRdb holds only the in-frame ones, with some missing. In the table there are about 140,000 clones, approximately 82% of which are singletons. Germline CDR1 SGHRS, CDR2 YFSETQ. Trimming at V came to 0 bases and at J to 1 base, leaving 2 bases not matched to a gene. This CDR3 has 16 amino acids. The TCR comes from a woman aged 40 to 50 in good health and CMV-seronegative. J is TRBJ2-3 and V is TRBV5-1; 10 bases line up with TRBD2. Input material: PBMCs. The CDR3 bases are TGCGCCAGCAGCTTGGCACTAGCGGGACGCACAGATACGCAGTATTTT. Amino acids: CASSLALAGRTDTQYF.